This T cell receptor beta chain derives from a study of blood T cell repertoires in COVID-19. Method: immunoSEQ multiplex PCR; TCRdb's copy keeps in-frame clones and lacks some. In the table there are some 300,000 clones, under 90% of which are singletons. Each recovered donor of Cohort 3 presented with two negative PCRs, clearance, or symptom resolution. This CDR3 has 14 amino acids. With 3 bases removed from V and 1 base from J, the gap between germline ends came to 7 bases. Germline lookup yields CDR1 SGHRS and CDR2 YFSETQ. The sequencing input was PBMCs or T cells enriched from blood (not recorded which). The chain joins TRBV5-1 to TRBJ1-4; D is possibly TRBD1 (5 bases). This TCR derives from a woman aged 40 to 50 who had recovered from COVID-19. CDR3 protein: CASSSQGTNEKLFF. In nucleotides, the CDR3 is TGCGCCAGCAGCTCTCAGGGAACTAATGAAAAACTGTTTTTT. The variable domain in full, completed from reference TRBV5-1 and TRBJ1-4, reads KAGVTQTPRYLIKTRGQQVTLSCSPISGHRSVSWYQQTPGQGLQFLFEYFSETQRNKGNFPGRFSGRQFSNSRSEMNVSTLELGDSALYLCASSSQGTNEKLFFGSGTQLSVL.